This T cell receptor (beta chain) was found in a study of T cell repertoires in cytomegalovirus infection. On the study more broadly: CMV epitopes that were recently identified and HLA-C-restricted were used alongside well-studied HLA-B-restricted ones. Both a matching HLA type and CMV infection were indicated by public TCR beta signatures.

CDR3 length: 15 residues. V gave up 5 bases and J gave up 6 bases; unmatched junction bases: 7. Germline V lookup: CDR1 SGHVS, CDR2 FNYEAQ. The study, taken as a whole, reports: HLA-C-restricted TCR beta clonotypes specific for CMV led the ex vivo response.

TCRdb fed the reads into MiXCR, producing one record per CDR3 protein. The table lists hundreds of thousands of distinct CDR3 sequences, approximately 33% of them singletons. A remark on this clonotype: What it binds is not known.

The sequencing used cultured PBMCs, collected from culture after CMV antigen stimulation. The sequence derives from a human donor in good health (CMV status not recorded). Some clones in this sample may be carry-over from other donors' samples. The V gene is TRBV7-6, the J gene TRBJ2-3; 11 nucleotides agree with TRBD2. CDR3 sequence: CASSLIAGGDDTQYF. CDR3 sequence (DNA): TGTGCCAGCAGCCTCATAGCGGGGGGGGATGATACGCAGTATTTT.